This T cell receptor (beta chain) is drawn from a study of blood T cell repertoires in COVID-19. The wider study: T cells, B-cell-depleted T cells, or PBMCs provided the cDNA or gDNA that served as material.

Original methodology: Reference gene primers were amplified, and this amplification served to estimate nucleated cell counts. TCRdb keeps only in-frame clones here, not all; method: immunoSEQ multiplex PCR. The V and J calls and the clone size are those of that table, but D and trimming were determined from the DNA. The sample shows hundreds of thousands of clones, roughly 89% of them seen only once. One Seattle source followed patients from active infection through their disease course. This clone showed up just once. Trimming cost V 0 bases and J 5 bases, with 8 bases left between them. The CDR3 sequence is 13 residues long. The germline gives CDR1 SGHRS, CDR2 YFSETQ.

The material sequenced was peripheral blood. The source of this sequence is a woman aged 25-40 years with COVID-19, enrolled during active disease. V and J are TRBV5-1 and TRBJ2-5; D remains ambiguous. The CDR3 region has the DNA TGCGCCAGCAGCTTGGCAATTCGGGAGACCCAGTACTTC. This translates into CASSLAIRETQYF.